The source of this T cell receptor beta chain is a study of blood T cell repertoires in COVID-19. Overall study: The United States, Italy and Spain supplied acute and convalescent COVID-19 samples.

In germline, CDR1 is SNHLY, CDR2 FYNNEI. The CDR3 has 14 amino acids. V lost 1 base and J lost 7, with 8 bases in between. Under the authors' procedure: Estimates of nucleated cell counts were drawn from the amplification of reference gene primers. Profiling relied on immunoSEQ multiplex PCR, and the TCRdb table lists in-frame clones only, not all of them. The V and J calls and clone size come from that table; D and trimming were worked out from the DNA. This sample yields roughly 120,000 clones, of which around 79% are seen a single time; about 2.5% belongs to the top ten. The TCR comes from a man in his fifties with acute or convalescent COVID-19. The V and J genes are TRBV2 and TRBJ1-6, with D tentatively TRBD1 (5 bases). The sample taken for sequencing was peripheral blood. The CDR3 nucleotides are TGTGCCAGCAGTGAAGGACAGTGGAATTCACCCCTCCACTTT. As protein: CASSEGQWNSPLHF.